Listed below are T cell receptor beta chains from one sample, sequenced in a study of OX40 agonist ivuxolimab in advanced cancers. Some clones are missing from TCRdb's copy, which holds only in-frame ones; the method was immunoSEQ multiplex PCR. The profile shows some 50,000 clones, more than 70% of them singletons. Sequencing was performed on CD4+ or CD8+ T cells sorted from blood, taken in a trial of the OX40 agonist ivuxolimab. The receptor source for this set is an adult with an advanced solid tumor such as melanoma, head and neck, liver or kidney cancer. The CDR3 runs from the conserved cysteine through the conserved F or W. A D gene is named only where the DNA matches it firmly. Clone size is given for some rows only: seen once, a few or many times, or a class if the clone is expanded.

j_call,clone_size,d_call,v_call,cdr3_aa,cdr3_nt
TRBJ2-7,NA,NA,TRBV10-3,CAISSGLGSSYEQYF,TGTGCCATCAGTTCGGGGCTGGGGAGCTCCTACGAGCAGTACTTC
TRBJ1-2,NA,NA,TRBV2,CASRMDSTNYGYTF,TGTGCCAGCAGAATGGACAGTACTAACTATGGCTACACCTTC
TRBJ2-7,NA,TRBD1,TRBV6-4,CASSHTGGRGGVDEQYF,TGTGCCAGCAGTCACACAGGGGGCCGGGGAGGAGTCGACGAGCAGTACTTC
TRBJ2-3,NA,NA,TRBV7-3,CASGTGDTQYF,TGTGCCAGCGGAACAGGCGATACGCAGTATTTT
TRBJ2-2,NA,NA,TRBV2,CASSEIPGELFF,TGTGCCAGCAGTGAGATCCCCGGGGAGCTGTTTTTT
TRBJ1-1,NA,NA,TRBV18,CASSGIQGHPNTEAFF,TGTGCCAGCTCAGGGATCCAAGGACACCCGAACACTGAAGCTTTCTTT
TRBJ2-7,NA,NA,TRBV6-6,CASSNRNEQYF,TGTGCCAGCAGTAACAGAAACGAGCAGTACTTC
TRBJ1-2,NA,NA,TRBV5-4,CASSPDQSYGYTF,TGTGCCAGCAGCCCTGACCAGTCCTATGGCTACACCTTC
TRBJ1-1,NA,NA,TRBV6-5,CASSPEEGSEAFF,TGTGCCAGCAGTCCAGAGGAGGGGTCTGAAGCTTTCTTT
TRBJ1-2,few,TRBD1,TRBV28,CASSLPGQAHLYYGYTF,TGTGCCAGCAGTCTCCCGGGACAGGCGCATCTTTACTATGGCTACACCTTC
TRBJ1-2,once,NA,TRBV25-1,CASSEYRPGAGGYTF,TGTGCCAGCAGTGAATATCGACCGGGGGCGGGGGGCTACACCTTC
TRBJ1-1,NA,NA,TRBV19,CASSLSGQLNTEAFF,TGTGCCAGTTCATTAAGTGGACAGTTGAACACTGAAGCTTTCTTT
TRBJ2-6,NA,TRBD1,TRBV27,CASRLTGVSGANVLTF,TGTGCCAGCAGGCTGACAGGGGTGTCTGGGGCCAACGTCCTGACTTTC
TRBJ1-4,NA,NA,TRBV30,CAWSEADNEKLFF,TGTGCCTGGAGTGAGGCAGATAATGAAAAACTGTTTTTT
TRBJ1-1,NA,NA,TRBV11-2,CASSKARGSGAFF,TGTGCCAGCAGCAAGGCAAGGGGGAGCGGAGCTTTCTTT
TRBJ2-7,once,TRBD2,TRBV11-2,CASKSAGGGLEQYF,TGTGCCAGCAAATCCGCGGGAGGGGGCCTCGAGCAGTACTTC
TRBJ1-5,NA,TRBD1,TRBV5-6,CASSFTGTGRLSQPQHF,TGTGCCAGCAGCTTTACCGGGACAGGGAGGCTAAGTCAGCCCCAGCATTTT
TRBJ2-1,NA,TRBD1,TRBV19,CASSSSETGGNEQFF,TGTGCCAGTAGTTCCTCCGAGACAGGGGGCAATGAGCAGTTCTTC
TRBJ2-2,NA,NA,TRBV11-3,CASSQVERELFF,TGTGCCAGCAGCCAGGTCGAGAGGGAGCTGTTTTTT
TRBJ2-3,NA,NA,TRBV28,CASSFFQGGRSEYF,TGTGCCAGCAGTTTTTTCCAGGGCGGTAGGTCGGAGTATTTT
TRBJ2-7,NA,NA,TRBV2,CASSWQNNYEQYF,TGTGCCAGCAGCTGGCAGAACAACTACGAGCAGTACTTC